The 22 T cell receptor beta chains in this list originate from one sample, sequenced in a study of preoperative IRX-2 immunotherapy in early breast cancer. Method: immunoSEQ multiplex PCR; TCRdb's copy keeps in-frame clones and lacks some. The table records about 3,500 clones, around 80% of them present only once. Regarding treatment: preoperative locoregional IRX-2 cytokine immunotherapy. This material consisted of tumor tissue, taken before IRX-2 immunotherapy. The source of these receptors is a human donor with breast cancer.

The table lists this clone with a few counts. The chain has TRBV6-8 and TRBJ1-1; D is perhaps TRBD1 (5 bases). CDR3 length equals 13 residues. V was pared by 11 bases and J by 1 base, with 14 bases between. Germline-derived CDR1 and CDR2 are MNHGY and SAAAGT. The CDR3 sequence: CASTPGTNTEAFF. DNA for the CDR3: TGTGCCTCAACCCCCGGGACGAACACTGAAGCTTTCTTT.

The chain joins TRBV29-1 to TRBJ1-4; D gene unclear. CDR3 length equals 15 residues. Germline V gene sequence: CDR1 SQVTM, CDR2 ANQGSEA. The CDR3 sequence: CASSPSLDFNEKLFF. The CDR3 nucleotides are TGCGCCAGCAGCCCAAGTTTGGACTTTAATGAAAAACTGTTTTTT. Drawing the rest from reference TRBV29-1 and TRBJ1-4, the complete variable domain is SAVISQKPSRDICQRGTSLTIQCQVDSQVTMMFWYRQQPGQSLTLIATANQGSEATYESGFVIDKFPISRPNLTFSTLTVSNMSPEDSSIYLCASSPSLDFNEKLFFGSGTQLSVL.

This clone is large. This chain connects TRBV6-8 to TRBJ1-4; 9 nucleotides line up with TRBD1. CDR1 and CDR2 (germline): MNHGY, SAAAGT. Trimming took 10 bases from V and 0 from J; bases not matched to a gene: 15. The CDR3 spans 18 residues. CDR3: CAIRKDRGGKATNEKLFF. CDR3 DNA: TGTGCCATCAGGAAGGACAGGGGAGGGAAGGCAACTAATGAAAAACTGTTTTTT.

This clone was seen only once. This sequence joins TRBV28 and TRBJ1-2; 9 bases fit TRBD1. J was trimmed by 3 bases and V by 7 bases; bases with no gene match: 9. The V gene's germline CDR1 is MDHEN and CDR2 SYDVKM. This CDR3 is built from 15 residues. The CDR3 nucleotides are TGTGCCAGCATGGCCCCGGGACAGGGACACTATGGCTACACCTTC. Protein sequence: CASMAPGQGHYGYTF.

V and J are TRBV10-3 and TRBJ2-4; 11 bases match TRBD1. CDR1 and CDR2 (germline): ENHRY, SYGVKD. The trim removed 0 bases at V and 9 bases at J, leaving 22 bases unmatched. This CDR3 region has 21 residues. CDR3 bases: TGTGCCATCAGTGAGTCGATAGGGGATGGACAGGGGGCCTCACGGCGGAGCATTCAGTACTTC. Translation: CAISESIGDGQGASRRSIQYF.

V is TRBV6-8 and J is TRBJ2-2; 8 nucleotides agree with TRBD2. Per the germline V gene, CDR1 is MNHGY and CDR2 is SAAAGT. The J segment lost 4 bases and the V segment lost 7 bases, leaving 5 bases of the junction unmatched. The CDR3 covers 14 residues. Here the CDR3 DNA reads TGTGCCAGCACGGGCGGGGGGAGCACCGGGGAGCTGTTTTTT. Protein sequence: CASTGGGSTGELFF.

This clone was detected a few times. V and J are TRBV11-3 and TRBJ2-1; 7 bases are shared with TRBD2. This CDR3 region has 17 residues. The germline CDR1 and CDR2 sequences are SGHNT and YENEEA. V lost 5 bases to trimming and J lost 4 bases; unmatched junction nucleotides: 14. CDR3 DNA sequence: TGTGCCAGCAGCCTAACAATGCAAGCGGGGCAATACAATGAGCAGTTCTTC. It yields the protein CASSLTMQAGQYNEQFF.

V and J are TRBV19 and TRBJ1-1; D call uncertain. Between the trimmed V and J ends, which lost 6 bases and 9 bases, there was a span of 23 bases. CDR1 and CDR2 from the germline V gene are LNHDA and SQIVND (reference sequence). CDR3 length: 15 residues. CDR3 coding DNA: TGTGCCAGTAGAGGAACCAACACAGACGCCGGCCAAGCTTTCTTT. Protein: CASRGTNTDAGQAFF. Together with reference TRBV19 and TRBJ1-1, the CDR3 gives the full variable domain: DGGITQSPKYLFRKEGQNVTLSCEQNLNHDAMYWYRQDPGQGLRLIYYSQIVNDFQKGDIAEGYSVSREKKESFPLTVTSAQKNPTAFYLCASRGTNTDAGQAFFGQGTRLTVV.

This chain links TRBV14 with TRBJ2-1, with 7 positions matching TRBD2. CDR1 and CDR2 (germline): SGHDN, FVKESK. V dropped 3 bases and J dropped 7; count of bases not matched to a gene: 12. This CDR3 has 16 amino acids. The chain's CDR3 is CASSHLYALGGNEQFF. The CDR3 nucleotides read TGTGCCAGCAGCCACTTATATGCCCTGGGGGGGAATGAGCAGTTCTTC.

This rearrangement joins TRBV18 to TRBJ2-1; TRBD2 agrees at 8 bases. Germline CDR1 reads KGHSH; CDR2 reads LQKENI. The CDR3 consists of 15 residues. Trimming took 6 bases from V and 3 from J; bases not matched to a gene: 7. This CDR3 is CASSKNGGDYNEQFF. The DNA of the CDR3 is TGTGCCAGCTCGAAGAACGGGGGGGACTACAATGAGCAGTTCTTC.

The chain couples TRBV6-8 to TRBJ1-1; 10 bases align to TRBD1. The junction had 11 bases not matched to a gene; V was cut back by 7 bases and J by 3 bases. The germline gives CDR1 MNHGY, CDR2 SAAAGT. This CDR3 has 16 amino acids. The CDR3 loop reads CASTRGQGVLDTEAFF. The CDR3 DNA reads as TGTGCCAGCACCCGAGGACAGGGGGTTTTGGACACTGAAGCTTTCTTT.

This sequence joins TRBV6-8 and TRBJ1-6, with D possibly being TRBD1 (6 bases). V gave up 6 bases and J gave up 10 bases, with 19 bases separating them. Germline V gene lookup returns CDR1 MNHGY and CDR2 SAAAGT. The CDR3 extends over 15 amino acids. The CDR3 DNA is TGTGCCAGCAGCCATGAGGGGGGTGTTTCGTCACCCCTCCACTTT. Translated: CASSHEGGVSSPLHF.

This chain connects TRBV7-6 to TRBJ2-4; TRBD2 agrees at 9 bases. This CDR3 spans 14 amino acids. Germline lookup yields CDR1 SGHVS and CDR2 FNYEAQ. The V gene end was trimmed by 5 bases and the J gene end by 9 bases; junction bases not matched to a gene: 8. CDR3 nucleotides: TGTGCCAGCAGCCTTAGCGGGAGTGGAGGCATTCAGTACTTC. Amino acids: CASSLSGSGGIQYF.

The chain links TRBV19 to TRBJ1-2; 8 nucleotides align to TRBD1. The germline V gene has CDR1 LNHDA and CDR2 SQIVND (reference sequence). J was trimmed by 7 bases and V by 3 bases; bases with no gene match: 7. CDR3 length equals 14 residues. CDR3 residues: CASSISGQASGYTF. CDR3 bases: TGTGCCAGTAGTATTTCGGGACAGGCCTCTGGCTACACCTTC.

The chain carries TRBV5-1 and TRBJ1-3; tentative D call: TRBD1 (6 bases). Trimming cost V 0 bases and J 0 bases, with 10 bases left between them. This CDR3 comprises 16 residues. Germline V CDR1 and CDR2: SGHRS, YFSETQ. The CDR3 nucleotides read TGCGCCAGCAGCTTGGGAGGGGGAAACTCTGGAAACACCATATATTTT. This gives the protein CASSLGGGNSGNTIYF. Looking up the rest from reference TRBV5-1 and TRBJ1-3 gives the full variable domain: KAGVTQTPRYLIKTRGQQVTLSCSPISGHRSVSWYQQTPGQGLQFLFEYFSETQRNKGNFPGRFSGRQFSNSRSEMNVSTLELGDSALYLCASSLGGGNSGNTIYFGEGSWLTVV.

Points on this clone: A read error may produce the germline difference seen at one junction end. The gene calls are TRBV6-8 and TRBJ1-1, with 8 bases that match TRBD1. There are 15 residues in the CDR3. Germline V gene lookup returns CDR1 MNHGY and CDR2 SAAAGT. The CDR3 region is CAISGDDRGITEAFF. DNA of the CDR3: TGTGCCATCAGTGGGGACGACAGGGGAATCACTGAAGCTTTCTTT.

V usage is TRBV18 and J usage is TRBJ1-4, with D unresolved. The V gene lost 2 bases and the J gene lost 6 bases, with 10 bases spanning the gap. This CDR3 has 14 amino acids. Germline CDR1 is KGHSH and CDR2 is LQKENI. CDR3 bases: TGTGCCAGCTCACCAACCCGGAGAGATGAAAAACTGTTTTTT. Amino acid sequence: CASSPTRRDEKLFF.

The chain recombines TRBV6-8 with TRBJ1-2; TRBD1 matches 7 bases. The germline CDR1 and CDR2 sequences are MNHGY and SAAAGT. V lost 2 bases, J lost 10 bases, and 10 bases stayed unmatched. This CDR3 is 14 amino acids long. This chain's CDR3 is CASSYGTRDRYYTF. Written as DNA, the CDR3 is TGTGCCAGCAGTTACGGGACCCGGGACAGATACTACACCTTC.

CDR3 DNA: TGTGCCAGCTCACCACCGGGGAACACAGATACGCAGTATTTT. This sequence encodes CASSPPGNTDTQYF. V and J are TRBV18 and TRBJ2-3, with D uncertain. V was trimmed by 0 bases and J by 2 bases, leaving 6 bases between them. Germline V CDR1 and CDR2: KGHSH, LQKENI. CDR3 length: 14 residues.

V and J are TRBV29-1 and TRBJ2-1, with D tentatively TRBD2 (6 bases). V lost 7 bases to trimming and J lost 5 bases, with 18 bases between them. This CDR3 region has 14 residues. The germline CDR1 and CDR2 sequences are SQVTM and ANQGSEA. The CDR3, as DNA: TGCAGCGGAGGACCGGGGGTACAGGACAATGAGCAGTTCTTC. Protein product: CSGGPGVQDNEQFF.

The chain links TRBV6-8 to TRBJ1-2; 8 bases line up with TRBD1. The junction had 17 bases not matched to a gene; V was cut back by 10 bases and J by 4 bases. In germline, CDR1 is MNHGY, CDR2 SAAAGT. This CDR3 contains 16 residues. CDR3 nucleotides: TGTGCCATCGGTAAAGAAGGAGGGACAGGAGTCTATGGCTACACCTTC. It codes for CAIGKEGGTGVYGYTF.

V and J are TRBV6-8 and TRBJ1-5; D possibly corresponds to TRBD1 (5 bases). The V and J ends lost 7 bases and 8 bases respectively, with 21 bases between them. The CDR3 spans 15 residues. Germline V gene lookup returns CDR1 MNHGY and CDR2 SAAAGT. The CDR3 bases are TGTGCCAGCACTGGGGGACTTTCGGTGTCTGAGCCCCAGCATTTT. It translates to CASTGGLSVSEPQHF.